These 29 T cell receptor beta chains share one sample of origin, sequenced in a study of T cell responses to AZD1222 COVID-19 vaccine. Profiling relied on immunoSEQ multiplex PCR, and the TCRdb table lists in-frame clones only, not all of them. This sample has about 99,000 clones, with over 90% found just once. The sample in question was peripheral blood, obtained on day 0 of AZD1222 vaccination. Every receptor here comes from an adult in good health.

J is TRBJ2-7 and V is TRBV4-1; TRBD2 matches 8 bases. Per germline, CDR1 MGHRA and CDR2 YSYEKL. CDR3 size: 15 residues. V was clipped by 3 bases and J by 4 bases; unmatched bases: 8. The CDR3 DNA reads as TGCGCCAGCAGCCACCCTGTAAGCGGGAGTTACGAGCAGTACTTC. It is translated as CASSHPVSGSYEQYF.

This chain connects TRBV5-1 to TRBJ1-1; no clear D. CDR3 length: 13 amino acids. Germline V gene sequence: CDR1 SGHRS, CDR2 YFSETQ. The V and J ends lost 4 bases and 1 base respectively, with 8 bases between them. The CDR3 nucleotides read TGCGCCAGCAGCCTGGGGAGGAACACTGAAGCTTTCTTT. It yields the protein CASSLGRNTEAFF. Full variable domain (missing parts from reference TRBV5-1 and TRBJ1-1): KAGVTQTPRYLIKTRGQQVTLSCSPISGHRSVSWYQQTPGQGLQFLFEYFSETQRNKGNFPGRFSGRQFSNSRSEMNVSTLELGDSALYLCASSLGRNTEAFFGQGTRLTVV.

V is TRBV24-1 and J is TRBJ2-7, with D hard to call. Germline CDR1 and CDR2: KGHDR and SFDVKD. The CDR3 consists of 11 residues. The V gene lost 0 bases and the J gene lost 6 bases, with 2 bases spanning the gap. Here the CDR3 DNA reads TGTGCCACCAGTGATTTGAGCGAGCAGTACTTC. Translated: CATSDLSEQYF.

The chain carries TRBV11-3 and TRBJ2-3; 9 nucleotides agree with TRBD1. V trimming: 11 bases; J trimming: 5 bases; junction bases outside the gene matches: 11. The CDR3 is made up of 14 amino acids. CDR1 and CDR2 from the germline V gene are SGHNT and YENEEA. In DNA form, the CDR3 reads TGTGCCTCACAGGACAGGGGTAAAGGAGATACGCAGTATTTT. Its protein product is CASQDRGKGDTQYF.

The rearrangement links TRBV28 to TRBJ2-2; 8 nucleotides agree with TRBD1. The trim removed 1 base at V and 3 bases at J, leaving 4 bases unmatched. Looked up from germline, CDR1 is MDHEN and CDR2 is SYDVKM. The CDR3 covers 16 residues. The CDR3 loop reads CASSLFGQGDTGELFF. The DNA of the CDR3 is TGTGCCAGCAGTTTATTTGGACAGGGAGACACCGGGGAGCTGTTTTTT.

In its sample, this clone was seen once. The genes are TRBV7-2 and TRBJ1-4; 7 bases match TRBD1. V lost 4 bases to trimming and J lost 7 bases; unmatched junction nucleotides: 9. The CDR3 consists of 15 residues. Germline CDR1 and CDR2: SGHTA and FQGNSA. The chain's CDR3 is CASSSRGTAFEKLFF. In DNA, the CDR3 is TGTGCCAGCAGCTCGAGGGGGACAGCTTTTGAAAAACTGTTTTTT.

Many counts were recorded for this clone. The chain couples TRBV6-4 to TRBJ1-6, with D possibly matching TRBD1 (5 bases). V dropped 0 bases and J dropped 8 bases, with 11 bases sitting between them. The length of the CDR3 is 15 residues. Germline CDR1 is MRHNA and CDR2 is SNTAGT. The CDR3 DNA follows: TGTGCCAGCAGTGACTCCCAGGGCCCGGATTCACCCCTCCACTTT. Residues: CASSDSQGPDSPLHF.

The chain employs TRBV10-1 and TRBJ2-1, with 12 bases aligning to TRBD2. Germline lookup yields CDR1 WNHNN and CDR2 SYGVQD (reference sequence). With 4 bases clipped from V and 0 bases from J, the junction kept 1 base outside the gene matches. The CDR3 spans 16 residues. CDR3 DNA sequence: TGCGCCAGCAGTGTGACTAGCGGGAGCTCCTACAATGAGCAGTTCTTC. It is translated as CASSVTSGSSYNEQFF.

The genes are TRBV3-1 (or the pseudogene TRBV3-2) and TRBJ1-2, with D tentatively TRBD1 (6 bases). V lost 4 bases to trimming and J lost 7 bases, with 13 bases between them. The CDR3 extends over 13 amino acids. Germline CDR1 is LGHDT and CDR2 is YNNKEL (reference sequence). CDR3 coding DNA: TGTGCCAGCAGCCCCGACGGGGGCAGTGGCTACACCTTC. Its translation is CASSPDGGSGYTF.

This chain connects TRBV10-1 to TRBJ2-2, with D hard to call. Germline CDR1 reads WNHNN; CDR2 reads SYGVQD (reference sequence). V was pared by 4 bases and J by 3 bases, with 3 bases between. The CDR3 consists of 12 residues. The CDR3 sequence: CASSGDTGELFF. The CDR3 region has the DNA TGCGCCAGCAGTGGTGACACCGGGGAGCTGTTTTTT.

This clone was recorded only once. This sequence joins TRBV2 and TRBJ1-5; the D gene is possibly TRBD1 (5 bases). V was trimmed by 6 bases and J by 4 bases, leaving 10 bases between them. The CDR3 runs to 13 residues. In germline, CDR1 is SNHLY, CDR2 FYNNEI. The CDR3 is CASRAGVNQPQHF. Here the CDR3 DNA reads TGTGCCAGCAGGGCGGGGGTGAATCAGCCCCAGCATTTT.

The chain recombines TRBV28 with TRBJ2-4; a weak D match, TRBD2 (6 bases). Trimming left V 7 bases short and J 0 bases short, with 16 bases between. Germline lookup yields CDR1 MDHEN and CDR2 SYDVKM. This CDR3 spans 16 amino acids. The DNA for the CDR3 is TGTGCCAGCACCGGGGGTGATACCCTAGCCAAAAACATTCAGTACTTC. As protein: CASTGGDTLAKNIQYF. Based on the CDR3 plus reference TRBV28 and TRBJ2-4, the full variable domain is DVKVTQSSRYLVKRTGEKVFLECVQDMDHENMFWYRQDPGLGLRLIYFSYDVKMKEKGDIPEGYSVSREKKERFSLILESASTNQTSMYLCASTGGDTLAKNIQYFGAGTRLSVL.

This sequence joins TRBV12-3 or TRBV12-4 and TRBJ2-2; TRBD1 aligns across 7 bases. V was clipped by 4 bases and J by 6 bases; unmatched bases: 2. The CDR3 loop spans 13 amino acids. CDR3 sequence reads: CASSSTGPGELFF. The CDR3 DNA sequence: TGTGCCAGCAGTTCGACAGGGCCCGGGGAGCTGTTTTTT.

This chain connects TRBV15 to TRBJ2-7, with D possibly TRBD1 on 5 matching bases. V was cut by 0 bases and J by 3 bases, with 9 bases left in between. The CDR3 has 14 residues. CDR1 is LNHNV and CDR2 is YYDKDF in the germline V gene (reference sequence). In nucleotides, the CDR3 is TGTGCCACCAGCAGAGATCGCGACAGCTACGAGCAGTACTTC. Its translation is CATSRDRDSYEQYF.

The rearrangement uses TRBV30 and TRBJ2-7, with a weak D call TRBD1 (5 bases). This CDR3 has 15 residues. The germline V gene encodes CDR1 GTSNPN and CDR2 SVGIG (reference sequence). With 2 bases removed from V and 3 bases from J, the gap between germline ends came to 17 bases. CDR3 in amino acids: CAWSPPRRGHYEQYF. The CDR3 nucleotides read TGTGCCTGGAGTCCCCCACGGCGAGGACACTACGAGCAGTACTTC.

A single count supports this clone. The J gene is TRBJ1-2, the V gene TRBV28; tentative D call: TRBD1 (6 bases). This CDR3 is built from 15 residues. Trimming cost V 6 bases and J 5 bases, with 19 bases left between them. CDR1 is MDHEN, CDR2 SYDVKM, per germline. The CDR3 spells CASSNPGHDLYGYTF. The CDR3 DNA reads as TGTGCCAGCAGCAACCCGGGACACGACCTTTATGGCTACACCTTC.

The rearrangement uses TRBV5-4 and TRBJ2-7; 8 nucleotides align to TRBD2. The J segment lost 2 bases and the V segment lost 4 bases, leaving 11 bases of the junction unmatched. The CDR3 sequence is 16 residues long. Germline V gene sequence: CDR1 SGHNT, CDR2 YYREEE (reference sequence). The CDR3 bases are TGTGCCAGCAGCCCTTCGCTCGGGAGGGCCCCCTACGAGCAGTACTTC. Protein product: CASSPSLGRAPYEQYF.

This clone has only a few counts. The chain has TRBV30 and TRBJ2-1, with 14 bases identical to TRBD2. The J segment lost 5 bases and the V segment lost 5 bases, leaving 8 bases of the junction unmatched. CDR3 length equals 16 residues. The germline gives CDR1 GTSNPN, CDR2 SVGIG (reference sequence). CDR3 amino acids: CAWGTSGRALDNEQFF. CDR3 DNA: TGTGCCTGGGGGACTAGCGGGAGAGCCTTGGACAATGAGCAGTTCTTC.

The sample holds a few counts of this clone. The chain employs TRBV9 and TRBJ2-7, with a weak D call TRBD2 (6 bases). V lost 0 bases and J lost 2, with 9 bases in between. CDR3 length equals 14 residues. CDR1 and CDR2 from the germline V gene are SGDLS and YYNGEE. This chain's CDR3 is CASSVGAGTYEQYF. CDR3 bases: TGTGCCAGCAGCGTAGGGGCGGGAACCTACGAGCAGTACTTC.

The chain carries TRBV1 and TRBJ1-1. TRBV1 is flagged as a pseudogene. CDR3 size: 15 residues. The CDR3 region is CTSSFQGRPNTEAFF. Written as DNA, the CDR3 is TGCACCAGCAGCTTTCAAGGCCGTCCAAACACTGAAGCTTTCTTT.

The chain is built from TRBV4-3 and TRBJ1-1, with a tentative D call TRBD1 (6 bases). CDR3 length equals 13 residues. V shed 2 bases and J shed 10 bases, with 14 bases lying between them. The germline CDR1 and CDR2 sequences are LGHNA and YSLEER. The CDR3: CASSQNREEGAFF. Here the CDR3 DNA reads TGCGCCAGCAGCCAAAACAGGGAGGAAGGAGCTTTCTTT.

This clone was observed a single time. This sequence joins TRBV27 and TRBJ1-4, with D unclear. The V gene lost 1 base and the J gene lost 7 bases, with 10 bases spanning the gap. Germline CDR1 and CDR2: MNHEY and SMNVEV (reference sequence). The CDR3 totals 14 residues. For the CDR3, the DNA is TGTGCCAGCAGTTTATGGGGTGGGAGTGAAAAACTGTTTTTT. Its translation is CASSLWGGSEKLFF.

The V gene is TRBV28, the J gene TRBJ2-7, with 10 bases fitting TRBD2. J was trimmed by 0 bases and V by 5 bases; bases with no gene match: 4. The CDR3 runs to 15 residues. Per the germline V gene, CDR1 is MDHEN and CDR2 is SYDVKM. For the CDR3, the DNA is TGTGCCAGCAGTACCGGGACTAGCGTCTCCTACGAGCAGTACTTC. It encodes CASSTGTSVSYEQYF.

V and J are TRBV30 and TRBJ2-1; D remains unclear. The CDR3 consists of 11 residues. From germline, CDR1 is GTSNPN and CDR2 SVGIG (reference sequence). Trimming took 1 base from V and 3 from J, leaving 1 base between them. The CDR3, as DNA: TGTGCCTGGAGTGACTACAATGAGCAGTTCTTC. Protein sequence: CAWSDYNEQFF.

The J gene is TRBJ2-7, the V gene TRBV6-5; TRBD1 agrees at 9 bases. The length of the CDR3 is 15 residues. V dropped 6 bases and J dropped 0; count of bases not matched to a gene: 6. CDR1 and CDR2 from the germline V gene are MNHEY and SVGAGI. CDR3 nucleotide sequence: TGTGCCAGCAGCTATACGGGACAGGGCTCCTACGAGCAGTACTTC. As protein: CASSYTGQGSYEQYF.

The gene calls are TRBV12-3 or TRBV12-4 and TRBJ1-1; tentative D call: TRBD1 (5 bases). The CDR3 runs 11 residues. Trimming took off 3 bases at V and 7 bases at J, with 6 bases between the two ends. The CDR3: CASSLGDEAFF. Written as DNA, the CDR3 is TGTGCCAGCAGTTTGGGGGATGAAGCTTTCTTT.

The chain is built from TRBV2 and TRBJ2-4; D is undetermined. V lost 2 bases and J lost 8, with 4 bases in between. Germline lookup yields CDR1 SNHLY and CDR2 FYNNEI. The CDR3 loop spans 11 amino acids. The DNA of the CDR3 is TGTGCCAGCAGTGAATCCCACATTCAGTACTTC. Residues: CASSESHIQYF.

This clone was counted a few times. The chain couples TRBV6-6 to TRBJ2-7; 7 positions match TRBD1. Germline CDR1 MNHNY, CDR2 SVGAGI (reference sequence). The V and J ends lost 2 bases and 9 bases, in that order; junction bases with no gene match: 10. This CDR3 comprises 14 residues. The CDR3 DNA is TGTGCCAGCAGTTACACTAAGACAGGGTCGGTGCAGTACTTC. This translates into CASSYTKTGSVQYF.

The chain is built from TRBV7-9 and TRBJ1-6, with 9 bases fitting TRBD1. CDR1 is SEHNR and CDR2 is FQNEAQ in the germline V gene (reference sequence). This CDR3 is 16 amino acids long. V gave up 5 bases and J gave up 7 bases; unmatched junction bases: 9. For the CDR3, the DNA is TGTGCCAGCAGCCCTACAGGGGGCGGAGAAAATTCACCCCTCCACTTT. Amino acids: CASSPTGGGENSPLHF.